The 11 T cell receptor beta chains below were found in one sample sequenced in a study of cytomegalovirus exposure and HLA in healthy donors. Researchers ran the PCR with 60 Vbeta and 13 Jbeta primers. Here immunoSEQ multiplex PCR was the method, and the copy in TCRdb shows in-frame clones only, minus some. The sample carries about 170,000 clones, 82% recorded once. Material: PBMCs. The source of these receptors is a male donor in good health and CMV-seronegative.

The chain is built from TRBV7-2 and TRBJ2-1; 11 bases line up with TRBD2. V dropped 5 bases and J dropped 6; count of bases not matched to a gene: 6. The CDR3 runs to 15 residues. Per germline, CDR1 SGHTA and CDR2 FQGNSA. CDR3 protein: CASSELAGDINEQFF. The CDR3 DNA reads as TGTGCCAGCAGCGAACTAGCGGGAGATATCAATGAGCAGTTCTTC.

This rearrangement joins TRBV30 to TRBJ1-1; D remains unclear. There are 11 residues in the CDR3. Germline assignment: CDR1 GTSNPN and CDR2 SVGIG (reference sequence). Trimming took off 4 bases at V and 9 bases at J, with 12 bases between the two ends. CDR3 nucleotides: TGTGCCTGGACAGGCCTAGCCCAAGCTTTCTTT. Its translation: CAWTGLAQAFF. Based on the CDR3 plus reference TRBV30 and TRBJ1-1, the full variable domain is SQTIHQWPATLVQPVGSPLSLECTVEGTSNPNLYWYRQAAGRGLQLLFYSVGIGQISSEVPQNLSASRPQDRQFILSSKKLLLSDSGFYLCAWTGLAQAFFGQGTRLTVV.

The chain's CDR3 is CASSLMSGTQLRPQHF. The CDR3 DNA sequence: TGTGCCAGCAGTTTAATGTCAGGGACACAATTACGGCCCCAGCATTTT. The chain carries TRBV27 and TRBJ1-5; D is possibly TRBD1 (6 bases). V lost 2 bases and J lost 9, with 20 bases in between. The CDR3 has 16 residues. Germline V gene sequence: CDR1 MNHEY, CDR2 SMNVEV (reference sequence).

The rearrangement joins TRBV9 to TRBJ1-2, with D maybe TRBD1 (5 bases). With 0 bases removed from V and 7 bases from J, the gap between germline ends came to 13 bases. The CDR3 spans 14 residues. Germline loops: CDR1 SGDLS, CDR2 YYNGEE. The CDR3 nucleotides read TGTGCCAGCAGCGTAGAGACAGCACAACGTGGCTACACCTTC. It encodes CASSVETAQRGYTF.

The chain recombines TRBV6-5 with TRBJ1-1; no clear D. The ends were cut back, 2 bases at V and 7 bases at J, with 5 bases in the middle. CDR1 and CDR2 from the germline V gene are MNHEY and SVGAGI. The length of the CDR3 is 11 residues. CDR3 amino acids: CASSYRFEAFF. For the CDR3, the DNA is TGTGCCAGCAGTTACCGTTTTGAAGCTTTCTTT.

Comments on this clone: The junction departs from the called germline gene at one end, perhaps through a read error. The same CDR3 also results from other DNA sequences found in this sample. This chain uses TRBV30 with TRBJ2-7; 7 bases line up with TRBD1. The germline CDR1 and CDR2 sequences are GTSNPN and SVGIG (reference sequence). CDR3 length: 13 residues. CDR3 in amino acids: CAWSTGESYEQYF. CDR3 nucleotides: TGTGCCTGGAGTACAGGGGAGTCCTACGAACAGTACTTC.

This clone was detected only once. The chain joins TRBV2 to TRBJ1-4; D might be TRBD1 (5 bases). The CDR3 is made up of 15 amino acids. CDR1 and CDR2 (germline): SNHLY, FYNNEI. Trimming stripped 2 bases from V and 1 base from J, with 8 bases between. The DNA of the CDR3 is TGTGCCAGCAGTGAACAGGGATTAACTAATGAAAAACTGTTTTTT. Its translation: CASSEQGLTNEKLFF. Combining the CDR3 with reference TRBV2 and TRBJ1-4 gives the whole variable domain EPEVTQTPSHQVTQMGQEVILRCVPISNHLYFYWYRQILGQKVEFLVSFYNNEISEKSEIFDDQFSVERPDGSNFTLKIRSTKLEDSAMYFCASSEQGLTNEKLFFGSGTQLSVL.

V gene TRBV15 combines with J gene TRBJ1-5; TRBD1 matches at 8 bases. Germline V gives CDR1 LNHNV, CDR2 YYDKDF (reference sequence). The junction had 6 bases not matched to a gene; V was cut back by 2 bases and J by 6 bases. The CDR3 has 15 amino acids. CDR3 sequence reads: CATSRRQGLGQPQHF. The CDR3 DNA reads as TGTGCCACCAGCAGAAGACAGGGGTTGGGTCAGCCCCAGCATTTT.

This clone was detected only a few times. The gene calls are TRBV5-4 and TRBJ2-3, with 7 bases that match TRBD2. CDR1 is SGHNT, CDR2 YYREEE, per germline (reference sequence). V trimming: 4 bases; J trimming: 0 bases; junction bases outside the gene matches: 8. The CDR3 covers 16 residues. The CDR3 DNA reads TGTGCCAGCAGCCAAGGACTAGAATTAAGCACAGATACGCAGTATTTT. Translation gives CASSQGLELSTDTQYF. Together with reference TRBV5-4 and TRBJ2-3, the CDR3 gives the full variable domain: ETGVTQSPTHLIKTRGQQVTLRCSSQSGHNTVSWYQQALGQGPQFIFQYYREEENGRGNFPPRFSGLQFPNYSSELNVNALELDDSALYLCASSQGLELSTDTQYFGPGTRLTVL.

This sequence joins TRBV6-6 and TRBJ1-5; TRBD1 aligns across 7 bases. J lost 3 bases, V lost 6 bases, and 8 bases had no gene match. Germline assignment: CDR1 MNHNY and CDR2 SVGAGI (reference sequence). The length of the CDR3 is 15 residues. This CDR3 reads CASSSLTGINQPQHF. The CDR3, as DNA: TGTGCCAGCAGCTCCCTGACAGGGATCAATCAGCCCCAGCATTTT.

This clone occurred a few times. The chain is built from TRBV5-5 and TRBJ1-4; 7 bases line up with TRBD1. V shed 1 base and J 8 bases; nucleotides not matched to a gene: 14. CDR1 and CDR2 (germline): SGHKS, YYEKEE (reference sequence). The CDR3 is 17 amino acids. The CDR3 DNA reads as TGTGCCAGCAGCTTGCGGCAGGGGGTGAGTCCAGGCGAAAAACTGTTTTTT. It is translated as CASSLRQGVSPGEKLFF.